These 14 T cell receptor beta chains share one sample of origin, sequenced in a study of metastatic and nonmetastatic thyroid tumors. TCRdb re-called the PCR reads via MiXCR. Of just over 15,000 clones listed, 23% are singletons. All patients were untreated before thyroid surgery. What was sequenced was tumor tissue. All receptors derive from a female donor with papillary thyroid cancer or a benign thyroid nodule (not recorded which). Some clones in this sample may be carry-over from other donors' samples.

The chain joins TRBV5-1 to TRBJ2-7, with 9 nucleotides matching TRBD1. The CDR3 runs 14 residues. Germline-derived CDR1 and CDR2 are SGHRS and YFSETQ. J lost 3 bases, V lost 4 bases, and 5 bases had no gene match. This CDR3 reads CASSEQGARYEQYF. As DNA, the CDR3 is TGCGCCAGCAGCGAACAGGGGGCCCGCTACGAGCAGTACTTC.

This clone was counted ten times or more. The V gene is TRBV11-3, the J gene TRBJ2-5; 9 bases fit TRBD1. The germline V gene encodes CDR1 SGHNT and CDR2 YENEEA. The V and J ends lost 6 bases and 1 base, in that order; junction bases with no gene match: 3. This CDR3 spans 14 amino acids. CDR3 region: CASRLDRGQETQYF. CDR3 DNA: TGTGCCAGCAGACTGGACAGGGGCCAAGAGACCCAGTACTTC.

This clone has a count of ten or more. V usage is TRBV5-6 and J usage is TRBJ2-5; possible D gene TRBD2, 6 bases. Trimming removed 0 bases from V and 1 base from J, with 7 bases in between. This CDR3 is built from 14 residues. Germline V gene lookup returns CDR1 SGHDT and CDR2 YYEEEE. The CDR3 coding sequence is TGTGCCAGCAGCTTGGCTAGCGTCCAAGAGACCCAGTACTTC. This codes for CASSLASVQETQYF.

This clone is labeled as medium-sized. The chain uses TRBV30 and TRBJ1-6; D gene uncertain. Trimming took off 5 bases at V and 10 bases at J, with 18 bases between the two ends. The CDR3 spans 14 residues. The germline CDR1 and CDR2 sequences are GTSNPN and SVGIG (reference sequence). CDR3 sequence reads: CAWSYGLAGSPLHF. The CDR3 DNA follows: TGTGCCTGGTCCTACGGCCTCGCGGGGTCACCCCTCCACTTT.

This clone was recorded many times. V usage is TRBV6-1 and J usage is TRBJ2-7; TRBD1 matches at 8 bases. With V trimmed by 5 bases and J by 2 bases, 8 bases remained unmatched. Germline V gene data show CDR1 as MNHNS and CDR2 as SASEGT. CDR3 length equals 15 residues. CDR3 nucleotide sequence: TGTGCCAGCAGTCCGAGACAGGGGTCGGCCTACGAGCAGTACTTC. It specifies CASSPRQGSAYEQYF.

This clone was seen repeatedly, ten times or more. V usage is TRBV28 and J usage is TRBJ2-3; D gene unclear. The V gene lost 4 bases and the J gene lost 2 bases, with 13 bases spanning the gap. The CDR3 sequence is 15 residues long. Germline V gene data show CDR1 as MDHEN and CDR2 as SYDVKM. CDR3 region: CASSSPPADTDTQYF. In DNA, the CDR3 is TGTGCCAGCAGTTCCCCTCCGGCAGACACAGATACGCAGTATTTT.

This clone was seen ten or more times. The gene calls are TRBV19 and TRBJ2-2; the D is unclear. The germline gives CDR1 LNHDA, CDR2 SQIVND (reference sequence). The CDR3 sequence is 14 residues long. V lost 10 bases to trimming and J lost 1 base, with 13 bases between them. The CDR3 region has the DNA TGTGCCACCTGCCCAACCGGGAACACCGGGGAGCTGTTTTTT. Translating it yields CATCPTGNTGELFF. Full variable domain (remainder filled in from reference TRBV19 and TRBJ2-2): DGGITQSPKYLFRKEGQNVTLSCEQNLNHDAMYWYRQDPGQGLRLIYYSQIVNDFQKGDIAEGYSVSREKKESFPLTVTSAQKNPTAFYLCATCPTGNTGELFFGEGSRLTVL.

On this clone itself: This CDR3 is missing its conserved last phenylalanine or tryptophan, likely due to a read error. The chain links TRBV15 to TRBJ2-5, with a tentative D call TRBD2 (6 bases). The CDR3 runs 13 residues. The germline V gene has CDR1 LNHNV and CDR2 YYDKDF (reference sequence). CDR3 residues: CATSRSQQETQYL. CDR3 bases: TGTGCAACTAGCAGGAGTCAGCAAGAGACCCAGTACCTC.

The V gene is TRBV9, the J gene TRBJ2-7; the match to TRBD2 covers 9 bases. This CDR3 comprises 14 residues. Germline V gene data show CDR1 as SGDLS and CDR2 as YYNGEE. The trim removed 4 bases at V and 6 bases at J, leaving 8 bases unmatched. The CDR3 coding sequence is TGTGCCAGCAGCAAAGATAGCGGGAGAGGCGAGCAGTACTTC. It codes for CASSKDSGRGEQYF.

By share, this clone ranks as medium-sized. This chain links TRBV15 with TRBJ2-1; perhaps D is TRBD1 or TRBD2 (5 bases each). V was trimmed by 1 base and J by 5 bases, leaving 24 bases between them. The germline CDR1 and CDR2 sequences are LNHNV and YYDKDF (reference sequence). The CDR3 length is 19 residues. CDR3 loop: CATSRGGIATDYRDNEQFF. CDR3 DNA: TGTGCCACCAGCAGAGGCGGAATCGCGACAGACTATCGGGACAATGAGCAGTTCTTC.

The chain uses TRBV9 and TRBJ1-2; D is perhaps TRBD1 (5 bases). Germline assignment: CDR1 SGDLS and CDR2 YYNGEE. The CDR3 consists of 16 residues. V lost 1 base, J lost 8 bases, and 21 bases lay in between. Written as DNA, the CDR3 is TGTGCCAGCAGCGTAAGGACGGGACGGTCTGTCGGAGGCTACACCTTC. This gives the protein CASSVRTGRSVGGYTF.

This clone came up many times. This chain connects TRBV28 to TRBJ2-5; D is undetermined. Germline V gene data show CDR1 as MDHEN and CDR2 as SYDVKM. The CDR3 contains 16 residues. Deletions cut 5 bases from V and 0 bases from J, with 16 bases between. The CDR3 protein is CASSGMGGVNQETQYF. CDR3 DNA sequence: TGTGCCAGCAGTGGGATGGGTGGGGTGAACCAAGAGACCCAGTACTTC.

This clone was counted many times. The rearrangement joins TRBV11-1 to TRBJ1-2, with 7 positions matching TRBD1. Germline V CDR1 and CDR2: SGHAT, FQDESV (reference sequence). Germline trimming cut 5 bases from V and 3 bases from J; bases unmatched to any gene: 12. This CDR3 comprises 16 residues. The CDR3 protein is CASSQRQGMYDYGYTF. The CDR3 DNA is TGTGCCAGCAGCCAGAGACAGGGAATGTACGACTATGGCTACACCTTC.

This clone was counted many times. The rearrangement joins TRBV9 to TRBJ2-6; D unresolved. The CDR3 is 15 amino acids. The V gene's germline CDR1 is SGDLS and CDR2 YYNGEE. The V gene lost 2 bases and the J gene lost 0 bases, with 6 bases spanning the gap. CDR3 in DNA: TGTGCCAGCAGCGTCGCTAGCTCTGGGGCCAACGTCCTGACTTTC. Translation gives CASSVASSGANVLTF.